This T cell receptor (beta chain) was obtained from a study of identical twins. Study-level results: Twin sharing of out-of-frame TCR alpha was underestimated by models in monozygotic pairs.

This clonotype was observed many times. As yet, its antigen is unknown. TCRdb called the 5' RACE reads again in MiXCR, with one record for every CDR3 protein. This table holds hundreds of thousands of distinct CDR3 sequences, 5.5% to 7.5% found once. Deletions cut 4 bases from V and 0 bases from J, with 10 bases between. CDR1 is SQVTM, CDR2 ANQGSEA, per germline. This CDR3 has 14 residues. The sequence was collected from a man aged 18 to 29 in good health. Source material: naive T cells sorted from blood. The chain couples TRBV29-1 to TRBJ1-5; no firm D call. This CDR3 reads CSVAGSNSNQPQHF. The CDR3 region has the DNA TGCAGCGTTGCTGGGTCAAATAGCAATCAGCCCCAGCATTTT. Full variable domain (rest looked up from reference TRBV29-1 and TRBJ1-5): SAVISQKPSRDICQRGTSLTIQCQVDSQVTMMFWYRQQPGQSLTLIATANQGSEATYESGFVIDKFPISRPNLTFSTLTVSNMSPEDSSIYLCSVAGSNSNQPQHFGDGTRLSIL.